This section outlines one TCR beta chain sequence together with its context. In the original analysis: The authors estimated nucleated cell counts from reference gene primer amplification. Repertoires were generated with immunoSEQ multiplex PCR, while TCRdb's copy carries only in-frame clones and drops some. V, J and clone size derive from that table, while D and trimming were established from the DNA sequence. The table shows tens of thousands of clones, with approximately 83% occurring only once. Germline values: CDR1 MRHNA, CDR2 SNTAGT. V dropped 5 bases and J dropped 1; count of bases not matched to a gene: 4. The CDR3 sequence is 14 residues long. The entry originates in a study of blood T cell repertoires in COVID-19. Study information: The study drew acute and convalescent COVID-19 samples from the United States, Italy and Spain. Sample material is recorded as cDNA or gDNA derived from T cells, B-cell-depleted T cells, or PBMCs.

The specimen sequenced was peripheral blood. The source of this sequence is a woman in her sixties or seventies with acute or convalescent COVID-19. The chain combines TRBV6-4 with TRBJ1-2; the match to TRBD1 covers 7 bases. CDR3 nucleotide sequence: TGTGCCAGCAGTAGGGACAGCGATAACTATGGCTACACCTTC. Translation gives CASSRDSDNYGYTF.